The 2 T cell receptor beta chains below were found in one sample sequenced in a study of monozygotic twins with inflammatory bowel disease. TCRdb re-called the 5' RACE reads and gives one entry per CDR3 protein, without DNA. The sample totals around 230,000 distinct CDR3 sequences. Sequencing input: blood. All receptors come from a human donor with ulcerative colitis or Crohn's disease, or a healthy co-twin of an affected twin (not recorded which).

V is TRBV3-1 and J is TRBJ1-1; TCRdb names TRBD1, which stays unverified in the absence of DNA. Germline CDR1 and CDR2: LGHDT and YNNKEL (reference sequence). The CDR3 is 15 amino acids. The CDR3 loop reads CASSQGTGGTTEAFF.

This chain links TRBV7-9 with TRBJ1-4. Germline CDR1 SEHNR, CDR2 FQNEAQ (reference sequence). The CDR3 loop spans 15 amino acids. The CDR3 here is CASSFSSRENEKLFF.